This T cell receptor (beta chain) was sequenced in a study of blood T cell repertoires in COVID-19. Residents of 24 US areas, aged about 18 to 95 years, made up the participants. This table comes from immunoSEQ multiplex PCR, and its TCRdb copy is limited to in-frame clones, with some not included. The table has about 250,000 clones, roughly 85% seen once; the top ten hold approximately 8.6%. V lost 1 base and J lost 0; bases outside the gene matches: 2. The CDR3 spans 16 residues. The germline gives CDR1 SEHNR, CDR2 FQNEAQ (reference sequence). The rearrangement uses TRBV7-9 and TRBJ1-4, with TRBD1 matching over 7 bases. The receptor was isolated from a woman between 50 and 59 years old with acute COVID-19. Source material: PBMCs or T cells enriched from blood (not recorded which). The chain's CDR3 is CASSLGQGATNEKLFF. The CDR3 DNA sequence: TGTGCCAGCAGCTTAGGCCAGGGGGCAACTAATGAAAAACTGTTTTTT.